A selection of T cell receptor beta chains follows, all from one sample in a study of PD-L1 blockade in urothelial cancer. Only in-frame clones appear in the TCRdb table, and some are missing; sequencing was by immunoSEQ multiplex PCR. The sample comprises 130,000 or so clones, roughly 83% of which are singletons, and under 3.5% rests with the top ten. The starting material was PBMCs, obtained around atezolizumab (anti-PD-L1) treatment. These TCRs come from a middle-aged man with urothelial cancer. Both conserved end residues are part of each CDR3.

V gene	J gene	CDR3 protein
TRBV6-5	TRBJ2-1	CASSLTSGTNNEQFF
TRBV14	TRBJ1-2	CASSQEIGRGYGYTF
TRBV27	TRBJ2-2	CASTRTPLGTGELFF
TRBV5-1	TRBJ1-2	CASGPGQGSGYTF
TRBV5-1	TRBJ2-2	CASSLGDLDGELFF
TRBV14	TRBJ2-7	CASSQGRAYEQYF
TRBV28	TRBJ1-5	CASTKGQSNQPQHF
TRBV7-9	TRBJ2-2	CASSPPRNTGELFF
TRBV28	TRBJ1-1	CASRESGEAFF
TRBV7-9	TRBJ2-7	CASSHGSGGNEQYF
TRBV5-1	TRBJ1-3	CASSPGELGNTIYF
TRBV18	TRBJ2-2	CASSPGGLAGVGELFF
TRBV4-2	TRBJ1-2	CASSQHKGPRGGGGYTF
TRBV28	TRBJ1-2	CASSLSPEGVGNYGYTF
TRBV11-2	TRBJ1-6	CASSPGPRGSPLHF
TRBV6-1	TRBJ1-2	CASSEAPGQGARGYTF
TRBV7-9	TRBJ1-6	CASTRGGNNSPLHF
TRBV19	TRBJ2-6	CASSIGGTASSGANVLTF
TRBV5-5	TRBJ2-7	CASSSGQGVGEQYF
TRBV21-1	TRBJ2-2	CASSKATTRNTGELFF
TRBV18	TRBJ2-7	CASSRTVSYEQYF
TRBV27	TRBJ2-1	CASSLSPKSNEQFF
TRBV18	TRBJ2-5	CASSQTGTSGRETQYF
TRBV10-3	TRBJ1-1	CAISEGQGFTEAFF
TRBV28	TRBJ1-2	CASSSPGQTNGYTF
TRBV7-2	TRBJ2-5	CASSLAPTRGETQYF
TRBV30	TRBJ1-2	CAWSAVNYGYTF
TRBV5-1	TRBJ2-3	CASSLGLAGGSTDTQYF
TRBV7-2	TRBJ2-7	CASSSLAGYEQYF
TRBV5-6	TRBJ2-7	CASSIYDRGHEQYF
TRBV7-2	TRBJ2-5	CASSETSGRETQYF
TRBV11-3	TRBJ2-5	CASSSRYRGETQYF
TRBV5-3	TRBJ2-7	CARSKGVRTYEQYF
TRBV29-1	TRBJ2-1	CSEAGTSLYEQFF
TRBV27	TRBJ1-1	CASSLTGMNTEAFF
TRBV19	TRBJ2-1	CASSIVKTSRGNEQFF
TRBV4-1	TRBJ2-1	CASSLTGTSGSGEQFF
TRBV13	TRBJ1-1	CASSRHGKKMPSGTEAFF
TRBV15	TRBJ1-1	CATSRGQGYGTEAFF
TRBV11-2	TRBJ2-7	CASSSLTSGRAGASREQYF